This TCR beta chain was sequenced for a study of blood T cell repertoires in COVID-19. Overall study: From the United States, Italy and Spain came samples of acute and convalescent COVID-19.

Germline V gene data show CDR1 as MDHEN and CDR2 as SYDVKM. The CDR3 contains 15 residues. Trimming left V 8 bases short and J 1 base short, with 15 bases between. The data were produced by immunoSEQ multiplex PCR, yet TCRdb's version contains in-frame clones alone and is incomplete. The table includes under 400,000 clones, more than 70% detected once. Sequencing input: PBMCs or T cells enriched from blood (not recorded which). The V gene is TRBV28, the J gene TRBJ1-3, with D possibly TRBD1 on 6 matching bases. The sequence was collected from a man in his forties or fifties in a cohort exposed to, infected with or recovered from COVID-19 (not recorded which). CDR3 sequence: CASVRDTGSGNTIYF. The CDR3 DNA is TGTGCCAGCGTCAGAGATACAGGGTCTGGAAACACCATATATTTT. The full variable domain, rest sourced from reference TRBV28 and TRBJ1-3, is DVKVTQSSRYLVKRTGEKVFLECVQDMDHENMFWYRQDPGLGLRLIYFSYDVKMKEKGDIPEGYSVSREKKERFSLILESASTNQTSMYLCASVRDTGSGNTIYFGEGSWLTVV.